Here is one T cell receptor (beta chain) with its context. Its antigen is undetermined. Germline CDR1 is MNHEY and CDR2 is SMNVEV (reference sequence). The CDR3 has 14 residues. The V segment lost 6 bases and the J segment 1 base; nucleotides outside the gene matches: 1. TCRdb's copy holds only in-frame clones and misses some; the assay was immunoSEQ multiplex PCR. The sample records nearly 2 million clones, over 85% being singletons. The sample originates from a study of shared clonotypes between healthy human individuals. About the research overall: Plates per donor: three CD4 naive, three CD4 memory, two CD8 naive, one CD8 memory. The study, taken as a whole, reports: For sorted subsets, rarefaction showed incomplete sequencing despite large depth. Naive subsets usually exceeded memory subsets in estimated richness.

The naive CD8 population came from CD45RO-negative cells selected for CCR7, without terminally differentiated effector memory CD45RA+ cells. HIV-negative, healthy adults without recent acute infections or vaccinations were the donors. V usage is TRBV27 and J usage is TRBJ1-4; 8 nucleotides line up with TRBD1. The specimen sequenced was naive CD8+ T cells sorted from blood. The sequence came from a man aged 18 to 35 in good health. CDR3 residues: CASRGTGTNEKLFF. CDR3 bases: TGTGCCAGCAGGGGGACAGGAACTAATGAAAAACTGTTTTTT.